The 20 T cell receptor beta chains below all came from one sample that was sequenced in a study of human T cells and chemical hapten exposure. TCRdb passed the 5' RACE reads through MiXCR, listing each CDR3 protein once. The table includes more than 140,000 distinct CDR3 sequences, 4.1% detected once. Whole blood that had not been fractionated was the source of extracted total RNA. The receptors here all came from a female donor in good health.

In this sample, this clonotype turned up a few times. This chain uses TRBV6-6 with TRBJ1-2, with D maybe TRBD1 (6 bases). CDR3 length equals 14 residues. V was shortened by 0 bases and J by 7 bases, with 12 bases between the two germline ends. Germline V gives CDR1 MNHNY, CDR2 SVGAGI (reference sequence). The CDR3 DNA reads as TGTGCCAGCAGTTACTCGGGCAGGGGTGGTGGCTACACCTTC. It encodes CASSYSGRGGGYTF.

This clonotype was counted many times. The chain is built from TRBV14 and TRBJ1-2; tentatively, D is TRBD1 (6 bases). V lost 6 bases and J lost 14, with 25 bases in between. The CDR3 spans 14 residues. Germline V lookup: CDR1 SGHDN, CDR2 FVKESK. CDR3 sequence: CASSATASAGARTF. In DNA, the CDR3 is TGTGCCAGCAGTGCCACAGCATCAGCGGGGGCGAGGACCTTC.

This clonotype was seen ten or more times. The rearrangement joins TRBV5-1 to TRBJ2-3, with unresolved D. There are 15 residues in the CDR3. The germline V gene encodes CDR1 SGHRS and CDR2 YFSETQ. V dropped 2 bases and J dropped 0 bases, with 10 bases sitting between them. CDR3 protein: CASSFTALSTDTQYF. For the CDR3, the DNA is TGCGCCAGCAGCTTTACAGCATTAAGCACAGATACGCAGTATTTT.

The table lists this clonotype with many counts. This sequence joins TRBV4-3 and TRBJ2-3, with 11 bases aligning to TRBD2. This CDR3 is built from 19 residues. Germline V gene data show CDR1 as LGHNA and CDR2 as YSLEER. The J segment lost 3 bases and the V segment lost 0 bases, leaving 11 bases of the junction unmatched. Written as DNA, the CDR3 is TGCGCCAGCAGCCAAGAATTCGCGCTAGCGGGGGGCTGGACAGATACGCAGTATTTT. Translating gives CASSQEFALAGGWTDTQYF.

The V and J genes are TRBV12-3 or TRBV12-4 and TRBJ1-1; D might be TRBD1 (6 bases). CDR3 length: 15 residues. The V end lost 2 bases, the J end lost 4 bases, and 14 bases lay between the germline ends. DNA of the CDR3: TGTGCCAGCAGTTTAAGCGCCGGAGGGGGCACTGAAGCTTTCTTT. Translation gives CASSLSAGGGTEAFF.

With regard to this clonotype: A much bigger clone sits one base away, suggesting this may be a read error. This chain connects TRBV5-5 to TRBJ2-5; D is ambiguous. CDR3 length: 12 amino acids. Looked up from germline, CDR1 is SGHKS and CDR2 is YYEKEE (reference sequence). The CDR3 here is CVSSLGFETQYF. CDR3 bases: TGTGTCAGCAGCCTAGGCTTTGAGACCCAGTACTTC.

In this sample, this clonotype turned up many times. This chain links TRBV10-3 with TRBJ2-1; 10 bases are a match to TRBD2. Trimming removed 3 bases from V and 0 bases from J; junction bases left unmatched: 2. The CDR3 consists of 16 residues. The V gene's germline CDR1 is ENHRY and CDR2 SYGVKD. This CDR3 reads CAISEASGSSYNEQFF. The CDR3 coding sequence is TGTGCCATCAGTGAAGCTAGCGGGAGCTCCTACAATGAGCAGTTCTTC.

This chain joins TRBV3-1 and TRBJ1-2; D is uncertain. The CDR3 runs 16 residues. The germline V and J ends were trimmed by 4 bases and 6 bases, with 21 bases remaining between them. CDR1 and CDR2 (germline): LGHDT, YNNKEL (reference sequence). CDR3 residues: CASSRRGGALNDGYTF. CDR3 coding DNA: TGTGCCAGCAGCCGGCGAGGCGGAGCGCTGAACGATGGCTACACCTTC.

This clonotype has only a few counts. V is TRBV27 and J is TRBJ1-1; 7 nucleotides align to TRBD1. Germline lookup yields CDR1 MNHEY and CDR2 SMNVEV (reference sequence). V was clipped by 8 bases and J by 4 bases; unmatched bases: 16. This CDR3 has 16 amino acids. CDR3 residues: CASLTGARGGGTEAFF. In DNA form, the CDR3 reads TGTGCCAGCCTTACAGGGGCCCGCGGGGGTGGCACTGAAGCTTTCTTT.

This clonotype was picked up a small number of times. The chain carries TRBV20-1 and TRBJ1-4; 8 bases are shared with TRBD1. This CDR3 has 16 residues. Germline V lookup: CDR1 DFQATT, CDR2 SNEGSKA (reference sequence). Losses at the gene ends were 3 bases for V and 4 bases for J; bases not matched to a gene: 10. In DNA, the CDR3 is TGCAGTGCTAGCTTGGGCCAGGGGGCCCGTAATGAAAAACTGTTTTTT. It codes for CSASLGQGARNEKLFF.

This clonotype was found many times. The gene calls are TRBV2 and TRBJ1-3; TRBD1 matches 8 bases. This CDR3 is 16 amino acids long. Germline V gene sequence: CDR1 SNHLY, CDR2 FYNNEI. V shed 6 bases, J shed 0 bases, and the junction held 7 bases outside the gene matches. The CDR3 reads CASRPRDRYSGNTIYF. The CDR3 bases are TGTGCCAGCAGGCCACGGGACAGGTACTCTGGAAACACCATATATTTT.

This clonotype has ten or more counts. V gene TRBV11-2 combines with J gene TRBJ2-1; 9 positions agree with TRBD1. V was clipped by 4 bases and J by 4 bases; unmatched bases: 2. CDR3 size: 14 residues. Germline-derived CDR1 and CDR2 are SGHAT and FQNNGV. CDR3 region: CASSWGTGYNEQFF. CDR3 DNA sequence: TGTGCCAGCAGCTGGGGGACAGGGTACAATGAGCAGTTCTTC.

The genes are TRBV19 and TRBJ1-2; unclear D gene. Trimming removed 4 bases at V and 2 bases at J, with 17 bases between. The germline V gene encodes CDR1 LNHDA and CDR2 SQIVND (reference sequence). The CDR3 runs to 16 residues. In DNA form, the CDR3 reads TGTGCCAGTAGTACCCTCTCGTCGGGAAGAAACTATGGCTACACCTTC. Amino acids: CASSTLSSGRNYGYTF.

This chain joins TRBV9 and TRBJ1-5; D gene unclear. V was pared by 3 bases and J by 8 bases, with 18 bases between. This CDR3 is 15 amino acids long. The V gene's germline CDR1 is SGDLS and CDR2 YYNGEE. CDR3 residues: CASSGHGVRSEPQHF. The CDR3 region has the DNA TGTGCCAGCAGCGGTCATGGGGTCCGTTCGGAGCCCCAGCATTTT.

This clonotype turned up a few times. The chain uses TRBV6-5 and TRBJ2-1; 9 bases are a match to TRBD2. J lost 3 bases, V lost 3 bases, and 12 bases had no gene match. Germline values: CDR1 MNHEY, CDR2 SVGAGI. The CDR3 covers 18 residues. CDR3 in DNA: TGTGCCAGCAGTTATACCCCATCGGGAGCGGGGGGCTACAATGAGCAGTTCTTC. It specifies CASSYTPSGAGGYNEQFF.

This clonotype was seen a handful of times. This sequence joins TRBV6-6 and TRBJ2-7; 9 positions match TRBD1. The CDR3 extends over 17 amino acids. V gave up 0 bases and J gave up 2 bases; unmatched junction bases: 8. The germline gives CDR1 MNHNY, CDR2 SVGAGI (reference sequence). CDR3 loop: CASSYSRGQGCPYEQYF. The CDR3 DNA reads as TGTGCCAGCAGTTACTCTCGGGGACAGGGTTGTCCCTACGAGCAGTACTTC.

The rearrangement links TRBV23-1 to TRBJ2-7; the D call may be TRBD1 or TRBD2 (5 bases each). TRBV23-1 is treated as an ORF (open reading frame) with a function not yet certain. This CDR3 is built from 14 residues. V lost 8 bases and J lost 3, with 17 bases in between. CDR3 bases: TGCGCCAGCTCACGGGGCGGAGAGGACTACGAGCAGTACTTC. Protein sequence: CASSRGGEDYEQYF.

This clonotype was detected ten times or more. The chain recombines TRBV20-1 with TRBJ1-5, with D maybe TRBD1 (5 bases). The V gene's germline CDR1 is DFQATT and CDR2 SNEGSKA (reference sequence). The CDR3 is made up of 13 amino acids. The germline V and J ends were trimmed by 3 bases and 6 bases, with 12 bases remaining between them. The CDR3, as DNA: TGCAGTGCTAGTTGGGGGGACCGTCAGCCCCAGCATTTT. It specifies CSASWGDRQPQHF.

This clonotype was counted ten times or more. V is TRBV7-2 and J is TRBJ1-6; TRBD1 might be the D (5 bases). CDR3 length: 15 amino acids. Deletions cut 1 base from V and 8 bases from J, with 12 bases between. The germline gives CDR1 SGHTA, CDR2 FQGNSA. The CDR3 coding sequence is TGTGCCAGCAGCTTAGTCGGGGCCGGCGATTCACCCCTCCACTTT. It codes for CASSLVGAGDSPLHF.

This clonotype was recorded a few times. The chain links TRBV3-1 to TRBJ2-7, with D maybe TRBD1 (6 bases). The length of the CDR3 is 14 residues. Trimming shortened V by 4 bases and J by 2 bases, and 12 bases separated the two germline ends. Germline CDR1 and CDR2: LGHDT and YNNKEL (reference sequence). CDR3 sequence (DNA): TGTGCCAGCAGCCCGAGAGGACAGACCTACGAGCAGTACTTC. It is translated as CASSPRGQTYEQYF.